These 27 T cell receptor beta chains were all obtained from the same sample, sequenced in a study of identical twins. From the 5' RACE reads, TCRdb called clonotypes with MiXCR, one entry per CDR3 protein. Of about 720,000 distinct CDR3 sequences listed, around 8.6% were seen once; the top ten hold 0.8% to 1%. The same sample was also studied in work on yellow fever vaccine responses in identical twins.

Sequenced material: PBMCs. These TCRs come from a young woman in good health.

The chain couples TRBV20-1 to TRBJ2-1, with no clear D. CDR3 size: 14 residues. Germline assignment: CDR1 DFQATT and CDR2 SNEGSKA (reference sequence). V dropped 2 bases and J dropped 0 bases, with 8 bases sitting between them. The DNA for the CDR3 is TGCAGTGCTAGACAGACCAGCTCCTACAATGAGCAGTTCTTC. Amino acid sequence: CSARQTSSYNEQFF.

This clonotype was counted ten times or more. Its ends do not fully match the called genes, so a read error is possible. V gene TRBV2 combines with J gene TRBJ1-1, with D unclear. The germline CDR1 and CDR2 sequences are SNHLY and FYNNEI. The CDR3 is 11 amino acids. CDR3: CASREGFAAFF. DNA for the CDR3: TGTGCCAGCAGAGAAGGGTTCGCAGCTTTCTTT.

As DNA, the CDR3 is TGTGCCAGCAGTCTTACAGGGTCCGGAGATACGCAGTATTTT. This gives the protein CASSLTGSGDTQYF. This sequence joins TRBV28 and TRBJ2-3; TRBD1 is a possible D gene (6 bases). Per germline, CDR1 MDHEN and CDR2 SYDVKM. This CDR3 is 14 amino acids long. V lost 5 bases and J lost 5, with 14 bases in between. Drawing the rest from reference TRBV28 and TRBJ2-3, the complete variable domain is DVKVTQSSRYLVKRTGEKVFLECVQDMDHENMFWYRQDPGLGLRLIYFSYDVKMKEKGDIPEGYSVSREKKERFSLILESASTNQTSMYLCASSLTGSGDTQYFGPGTRLTVL.

The rearrangement uses TRBV12-3 or TRBV12-4 and TRBJ2-3, with TRBD1 matching over 7 bases. V gave up 6 bases and J gave up 3 bases; unmatched junction bases: 9. The CDR3 has 15 amino acids. The CDR3 protein is CASSRPQTGTDTQYF. DNA for the CDR3: TGTGCCAGCAGCCGACCCCAGACAGGGACAGATACGCAGTATTTT.

In its sample, this clonotype was seen a few times. This rearrangement joins TRBV3-1 to TRBJ2-3; D might be TRBD2 (6 bases). The V gene's germline CDR1 is LGHDT and CDR2 YNNKEL (reference sequence). V lost 4 bases to trimming and J lost 6 bases, with 14 bases between them. The CDR3 has 14 residues. The CDR3 region is CASSLKLATDTQYF. CDR3 sequence (DNA): TGTGCCAGCAGCCTTAAACTAGCTACGGATACGCAGTATTTT.

The rearrangement joins TRBV10-3 to TRBJ2-3; D is perhaps TRBD2 (6 bases). Per the germline V gene, CDR1 is ENHRY and CDR2 is SYGVKD. The CDR3 is made up of 15 amino acids. V lost 5 bases, J lost 2 bases, and 14 bases lay in between. The CDR3, as DNA: TGTGCCATCAGTAGGAATGCGGGGCTCACAGATACGCAGTATTTT. Translated, it gives CAISRNAGLTDTQYF.

This clonotype appeared many times. The chain combines TRBV2 with TRBJ2-1; 7 nucleotides agree with TRBD2. The J segment lost 12 bases and the V segment lost 0 bases, leaving 5 bases of the junction unmatched. CDR1 is SNHLY, CDR2 FYNNEI, per germline. CDR3 length equals 13 residues. This CDR3 reads CASSEARGGRQFF. CDR3 sequence (DNA): TGTGCCAGCAGTGAAGCTAGAGGCGGGAGGCAGTTCTTC.

This clonotype was seen just once. This chain joins TRBV30 and TRBJ2-7; weak D call: TRBD2 (6 bases). Trimming stripped 3 bases from V and 0 bases from J, with 15 bases between. The CDR3 extends over 15 amino acids. Germline V gene lookup returns CDR1 GTSNPN and CDR2 SVGIG (reference sequence). The CDR3: CAWRPQLEGSYEQYF. The CDR3 nucleotides read TGTGCCTGGAGACCACAGCTGGAGGGCTCCTACGAGCAGTACTTC.

This clonotype was found many times. The chain couples TRBV24-1 to TRBJ1-5; D not certain. This CDR3 is 14 amino acids long. In germline, CDR1 is KGHDR, CDR2 SFDVKD. V lost 4 bases, J lost 0 bases, and 6 bases lay in between. The CDR3 nucleotides read TGTGCCACCAGTGACTACAATAGCAATCAGCCCCAGCATTTT. Protein: CATSDYNSNQPQHF.

The genes are TRBV5-1 and TRBJ2-1, with 11 positions matching TRBD1. V was pared by 4 bases and J by 3 bases, with 6 bases of the junction left unmatched. Germline loops: CDR1 SGHRS, CDR2 YFSETQ. This CDR3 spans 16 amino acids. Here the CDR3 reads CASSPGGQGGYNEQFF. The CDR3 DNA reads TGCGCCAGCAGCCCTGGGGGACAGGGGGGCTACAATGAGCAGTTCTTC.

The chain links TRBV10-3 to TRBJ2-3, with 8 bases identical to TRBD2. V lost 0 bases and J lost 0; bases outside the gene matches: 2. The CDR3 sequence is 16 residues long. The germline CDR1 and CDR2 sequences are ENHRY and SYGVKD. The CDR3 sequence is CAISESPSGSTDTQYF. The DNA for the CDR3 is TGTGCCATCAGTGAGTCGCCTAGCGGGAGCACAGATACGCAGTATTTT.

This clonotype was recorded a few times. The genes are TRBV24-1 and TRBJ2-3; 9 bases agree with TRBD1. The CDR3 is made up of 16 amino acids. V lost 6 bases, J lost 3 bases, and 9 bases stayed unmatched. The germline V gene encodes CDR1 KGHDR and CDR2 SFDVKD. CDR3 sequence: CATSYRQGVETDTQYF. The CDR3, as DNA: TGTGCCACCAGTTACCGACAGGGGGTTGAAACAGATACGCAGTATTTT.

This clonotype turned up a few times. The rearrangement uses TRBV30 and TRBJ2-5; D is undetermined. The CDR3 loop spans 11 amino acids. V gave up 2 bases and J gave up 5 bases, with 6 bases separating them. Per germline, CDR1 GTSNPN and CDR2 SVGIG (reference sequence). The CDR3 is CAWSTGETQYF. CDR3 nucleotides: TGTGCCTGGAGTACCGGGGAGACCCAGTACTTC.

This clonotype was seen many times. The CDR3 DNA reads TGTGCCAGCAGCTTACTATCCACAATGCGCACAGATACGCAGTATTTT. Translated: CASSLLSTMRTDTQYF. V usage is TRBV7-2 and J usage is TRBJ2-3, with D uncertain. Germline CDR1 is SGHTA and CDR2 is FQGNSA. The CDR3 covers 16 residues. Trimming shortened V by 2 bases and J by 1 base, and 13 bases separated the two germline ends.

This clonotype was seen many times. The CDR3: CASSLDGGAYNEQFF. Here the CDR3 DNA reads TGCGCCAGCAGCTTAGACGGGGGGGCATACAATGAGCAGTTCTTC. The rearrangement joins TRBV5-1 to TRBJ2-1; TRBD2 matches 8 bases. The length of the CDR3 is 15 residues. Germline V gene sequence: CDR1 SGHRS, CDR2 YFSETQ. The V gene end was trimmed by 2 bases and the J gene end by 4 bases; junction bases not matched to a gene: 5.

This clonotype was seen a few times. V and J are TRBV28 and TRBJ2-7; the match to TRBD2 covers 7 bases. V dropped 5 bases and J dropped 5; count of bases not matched to a gene: 9. This CDR3 contains 14 residues. Germline V gives CDR1 MDHEN, CDR2 SYDVKM. The CDR3 protein is CASSPGLDGHEQYF. The CDR3 DNA reads TGTGCCAGCAGTCCTGGACTAGACGGGCACGAGCAGTACTTC.

The chain employs TRBV7-2 and TRBJ2-7, with D hard to call. Germline V gene sequence: CDR1 SGHTA, CDR2 FQGNSA. The CDR3 totals 11 residues. The V end lost 9 bases, the J end lost 3 bases, and 9 bases lay between the germline ends. CDR3 protein: CASKTYYEQYF. DNA for the CDR3: TGTGCCAGTAAGACTTACTACGAGCAGTACTTC.

This rearrangement joins TRBV5-1 to TRBJ2-5, with D perhaps matching TRBD1 (6 bases). This CDR3 region has 15 residues. Trimming took 4 bases from V and 5 from J, leaving 18 bases between them. Germline V lookup: CDR1 SGHRS, CDR2 YFSETQ. The CDR3 loop is CASSVGQRTQETQYF. CDR3 bases: TGCGCCAGCAGCGTCGGACAGAGGACGCAGGAGACCCAGTACTTC.

This clonotype was counted a few times. This chain connects TRBV20-1 to TRBJ1-1; TRBD1 matches 11 bases. The germline CDR1 and CDR2 sequences are DFQATT and SNEGSKA (reference sequence). The CDR3 is 15 residues long. V shed 6 bases, J shed 2 bases, and the junction held 8 bases outside the gene matches. The CDR3 reads CSAGRTGGANTEAFF. Here the CDR3 DNA reads TGCAGTGCCGGCCGGACAGGGGGCGCAAACACTGAAGCTTTCTTT.

The chain recombines TRBV3-1 with TRBJ2-7, with D possibly matching TRBD2 (5 bases). The CDR3 length is 14 residues. From germline, CDR1 is LGHDT and CDR2 YNNKEL (reference sequence). The germline V and J ends were trimmed by 0 bases and 8 bases, with 14 bases remaining between them. The CDR3 here is CASSQDRVAGKQYF. The DNA for the CDR3 is TGTGCCAGCAGCCAAGACCGGGTGGCGGGTAAGCAGTACTTC.

A few counts support this clonotype. The CDR3 nucleotides read TGTGCCAGCAGCTTAGTGAACACAAACTCCTACAATGAGCAGTTCTTC. Protein product: CASSLVNTNSYNEQFF. V and J are TRBV7-8 and TRBJ2-1; unclear D gene. Germline V gene lookup returns CDR1 SGHVS and CDR2 FQNEAQ. Trimming shortened V by 1 base and J by 0 bases, and 10 bases separated the two germline ends. This CDR3 region has 16 residues. The whole variable domain, filled in from reference TRBV7-8 and TRBJ2-1, reads GAGVSQSPRYKVAKRGQDVALRCDPISGHVSLFWYQQALGQGPEFLTYFQNEAQLDKSGLPSDRFFAERPEGSVSTLKIQRTQQEDSAVYLCASSLVNTNSYNEQFFGPGTRLTVL.

Here the CDR3 DNA reads TGTGCCAGCAGCACCGGGACAAAAGGAACAGATACGCAGTATTTT. Amino acids: CASSTGTKGTDTQYF. The rearrangement joins TRBV5-5 to TRBJ2-3, with D possibly being TRBD1 (6 bases). The CDR3 totals 15 residues. Germline lookup yields CDR1 SGHKS and CDR2 YYEKEE (reference sequence). The V end was cut by 4 bases, the J end by 3 bases, with 15 bases between.

The chain has TRBV20-1 and TRBJ1-1; a possible D gene is TRBD1 (5 bases). Trimming left V 1 base short and J 4 bases short, with 13 bases between. The CDR3 contains 14 residues. The germline gives CDR1 DFQATT, CDR2 SNEGSKA (reference sequence). Here the CDR3 reads CSARAGREVTEAFF. CDR3 DNA: TGCAGTGCTAGAGCGGGCAGGGAGGTCACTGAAGCTTTCTTT.

J is TRBJ2-7 and V is TRBV5-6, with 8 positions matching TRBD2. Germline CDR1 and CDR2: SGHDT and YYEEEE. CDR3 length: 15 residues. V dropped 0 bases and J dropped 3; count of bases not matched to a gene: 5. The CDR3 spells CASSLGAGDVYEQYF. CDR3 DNA sequence: TGTGCCAGCAGCTTGGGAGCGGGAGATGTCTACGAGCAGTACTTC.

Turning to this clonotype: Its ends do not fully match the called genes, so a read error is possible. V gene TRBV20-1 combines with J gene TRBJ2-1; 14 bases fit TRBD2. CDR3 size: 17 residues. CDR1 is DFQATT, CDR2 SNEGSKA, per germline (reference sequence). The CDR3 spells CCALRRLAGGLGDEQFF. In DNA form, the CDR3 reads TGCTGTGCTCTCCGTCGACTAGCGGGAGGGCTCGGCGATGAGCAGTTCTTC.

The chain has TRBV7-6 and TRBJ2-5; D is perhaps TRBD2 (6 bases). This CDR3 contains 12 residues. V was clipped by 5 bases and J by 5 bases, with 9 bases between them. Germline V lookup: CDR1 SGHVS, CDR2 FNYEAQ. The CDR3 region is CASSGGMETQYF. Here the CDR3 DNA reads TGTGCCAGCAGCGGGGGGATGGAGACCCAGTACTTC.

CDR3 sequence reads: CASSTPTGSSEKLFF. CDR3 DNA: TGTGCCAGCAGTACCCCGACAGGGTCTTCGGAAAAACTGTTTTTT. The gene calls are TRBV12-3 or TRBV12-4 and TRBJ1-4; 7 nucleotides match TRBD1. V dropped 5 bases and J dropped 8; count of bases not matched to a gene: 11. CDR3 length equals 15 residues.